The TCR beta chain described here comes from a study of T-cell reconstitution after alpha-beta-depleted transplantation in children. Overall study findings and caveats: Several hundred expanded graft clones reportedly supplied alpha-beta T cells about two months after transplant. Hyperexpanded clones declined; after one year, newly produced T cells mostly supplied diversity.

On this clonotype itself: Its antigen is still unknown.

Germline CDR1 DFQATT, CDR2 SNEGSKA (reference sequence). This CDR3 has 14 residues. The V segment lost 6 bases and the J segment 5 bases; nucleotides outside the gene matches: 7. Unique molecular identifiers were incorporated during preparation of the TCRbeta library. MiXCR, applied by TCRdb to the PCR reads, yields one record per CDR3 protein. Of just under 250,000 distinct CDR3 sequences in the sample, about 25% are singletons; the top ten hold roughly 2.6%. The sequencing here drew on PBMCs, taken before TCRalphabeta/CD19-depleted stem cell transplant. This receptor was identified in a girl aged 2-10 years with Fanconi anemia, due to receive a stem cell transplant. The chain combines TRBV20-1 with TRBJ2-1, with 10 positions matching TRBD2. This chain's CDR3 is CSANLAGVNNEQFF. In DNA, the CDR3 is TGCAGTGCCAATCTAGCGGGGGTGAACAATGAGCAGTTCTTC.